What follows are 21 T cell receptor beta chains derived from one specimen sequenced in a study of response to subunit inactivated influenza vaccine. TCRdb itself ran the RT-PCR reads through MiXCR, one entry per CDR3 protein. The data hold hundreds of thousands of distinct CDR3 sequences, with approximately 18% observed a single time. The specimen was PBMCs from blood, collected around 5 days after vaccination. These receptors were taken from a man aged 45-65 years who received an inactivated influenza vaccine.

CDR3 coding DNA: TGTGCCAGCAGATCAGGGGGTCGGGGCTACACCTTC. Translating it yields CASRSGGRGYTF. This sequence joins TRBV6-2 or TRBV6-3 and TRBJ1-2; 7 bases map to TRBD1. V lost 6 bases and J lost 8; bases outside the gene matches: 6. CDR1 and CDR2 (germline): MNHEY, SVGEGT. The CDR3 has 12 residues.

V usage is TRBV3-1 and J usage is TRBJ2-5, with 10 bases fitting TRBD2. The length of the CDR3 is 15 residues. CDR1 and CDR2 from the germline V gene are LGHDT and YNNKEL (reference sequence). The J segment lost 4 bases and the V segment lost 6 bases, leaving 8 bases of the junction unmatched. CDR3 in DNA: TGTGCCAGCAGATTAAGCGGGAGGGCCTCAGAGACCCAGTACTTC. It yields the protein CASRLSGRASETQYF.

Points on this clonotype: Germline and junction disagree at one end, which may indicate a read error. This sequence joins TRBV7-9 and TRBJ2-2, with D possibly TRBD2 on 6 matching bases. Germline V gene data show CDR1 as SEHNR and CDR2 as FQNEAQ (reference sequence). This CDR3 has 15 amino acids. The CDR3 sequence is CATSPRRGASGELFF. The CDR3 nucleotides read TGTGCCACCAGCCCTCGGAGGGGCGCTTCCGGGGAGCTGTTTTTT.

This clonotype was observed a handful of times. The chain is built from TRBV20-1 and TRBJ1-2; the D is unclear. This CDR3 is built from 11 residues. The germline gives CDR1 DFQATT, CDR2 SNEGSKA (reference sequence). The CDR3 DNA sequence: TGCGACGTTAGCGGCGACTATGGCTACACCTTC. Translated, it gives CDVSGDYGYTF.

The rearrangement links TRBV12-3 or TRBV12-4 to TRBJ1-1; D gene ambiguous. The length of the CDR3 is 14 residues. V was shortened by 5 bases and J by 0 bases, with 10 bases between the two germline ends. CDR3 sequence reads: CASSPRTMNTEAFF. CDR3 bases: TGTGCCAGCAGTCCCCGCACGATGAACACTGAAGCTTTCTTT.

This clonotype was seen a few times. The V and J genes are TRBV10-3 and TRBJ1-2; maybe TRBD1 (5 bases). V gave up 8 bases and J gave up 8 bases, with 24 bases separating them. In germline, CDR1 is ENHRY, CDR2 SYGVKD. This CDR3 contains 15 residues. CDR3 bases: TGTGCCATCGAAAAGGGTTTGGGGACGATCGAAGGCTACACCTTC. This sequence encodes CAIEKGLGTIEGYTF.

This clonotype was seen many times. This chain links TRBV6-5 with TRBJ2-1; 11 bases match TRBD1. Looked up from germline, CDR1 is MNHEY and CDR2 is SVGAGI. J gave up 9 bases and V 0 bases, and 10 bases lay outside the gene matches. This CDR3 region has 17 residues. This CDR3 reads CASSYSGMGTGGGEQFF. The CDR3 nucleotides are TGTGCCAGCAGTTACTCGGGGATGGGGACAGGGGGAGGTGAGCAGTTCTTC.

This clonotype came up a few times. The chain is built from TRBV4-2 and TRBJ2-1, with D perhaps matching TRBD2 (7 bases). The germline V gene encodes CDR1 LGHNA and CDR2 YNFKEQ. Trimming shortened V by 0 bases and J by 6 bases, and 15 bases separated the two germline ends. The length of the CDR3 is 16 residues. For the CDR3, the DNA is TGTGCCAGCAGCCAAGAAGGTGGGGGGGCAATCAATGAGCAGTTCTTC. Translation: CASSQEGGGAINEQFF.

The chain is built from TRBV12-3 or TRBV12-4 and TRBJ2-3; D remains unclear. Trimming took off 6 bases at V and 0 bases at J, with 10 bases between the two ends. The CDR3 runs 14 residues. DNA for the CDR3: TGTGCCAGCAGCTCCCCTTGGAGCACAGATACGCAGTATTTT. Translated: CASSSPWSTDTQYF.

The chain uses TRBV10-3 and TRBJ2-2; possibly TRBD1 or TRBD2 for D (5 bases each). The V gene's germline CDR1 is ENHRY and CDR2 SYGVKD. This CDR3 contains 14 residues. The V end lost 5 bases, the J end lost 5 bases, and 12 bases lay between the germline ends. As DNA, the CDR3 is TGTGCCATCAGTCTCCAGGGACGTACCGGGGAGCTGTTTTTT. Its translation: CAISLQGRTGELFF.

In its sample, this clonotype was seen a few times. V usage is TRBV5-1 and J usage is TRBJ2-7, with 8 positions matching TRBD1. The CDR3 length is 16 residues. The V gene end was trimmed by 5 bases and the J gene end by 0 bases; junction bases not matched to a gene: 10. CDR1 is SGHRS and CDR2 is YFSETQ in the germline V gene. Here the CDR3 DNA reads TGCGCCAGCAGTTCTAGACAGGGGTCCTACTCCTACGAGCAGTACTTC. This gives the protein CASSSRQGSYSYEQYF.

This clonotype turned up a few times. The chain is built from TRBV15 and TRBJ2-1; tentative D call: TRBD1 (6 bases). Trimming pared 5 bases from V and 5 bases from J, leaving 10 bases between. The CDR3 runs 13 residues. CDR1 is LNHNV, CDR2 YYDKDF, per germline (reference sequence). CDR3 in DNA: TGTGCCACCAGCCGGGACACTAACAATGAGCAGTTCTTC. Its protein product is CATSRDTNNEQFF.

This clonotype was observed many times. The chain has TRBV4-2 and TRBJ2-5; D not resolved. Germline assignment: CDR1 LGHNA and CDR2 YNFKEQ. With 0 bases removed from V and 4 bases from J, the gap between germline ends came to 12 bases. CDR3 length equals 15 residues. The CDR3 nucleotides are TGTGCCAGCAGCCAAGATTTTGGGCCGAGAGAGACCCAGTACTTC. It specifies CASSQDFGPRETQYF.

The chain carries TRBV6-5 and TRBJ2-1; possibly TRBD2 for D (5 bases). CDR1 and CDR2 (germline): MNHEY, SVGAGI. The ends were cut back, 3 bases at V and 4 bases at J, with 22 bases in the middle. The length of the CDR3 is 18 residues. The CDR3 protein is CASSYFVAGGSRYNEQFF. CDR3 nucleotide sequence: TGTGCCAGCAGTTATTTCGTAGCCGGTGGGAGCAGGTACAATGAGCAGTTCTTC.

This clonotype appeared a single time. The rearrangement joins TRBV4-3 to TRBJ1-4; D is unclear. Trimming shortened V by 1 base and J by 6 bases, and 9 bases separated the two germline ends. Germline CDR1 is LGHNA and CDR2 is YSLEER. This CDR3 spans 14 amino acids. The CDR3 reads CASSQGIRDEKLFF. For the CDR3, the DNA is TGCGCCAGCAGCCAAGGTATCCGAGATGAAAAACTGTTTTTT.

The chain is built from TRBV6-5 and TRBJ2-1; the D gene is possibly TRBD1 (6 bases). Trimming took 6 bases from V and 2 from J, leaving 11 bases between them. The germline CDR1 and CDR2 sequences are MNHEY and SVGAGI. The CDR3 spans 14 residues. The DNA for the CDR3 is TGTGCCAGCAGATTACAGGGAGCCTACAATGAGCAGTTCTTC. Translating it yields CASRLQGAYNEQFF.

This clonotype has a handful of counts. This chain links TRBV25-1 with TRBJ2-6; maybe TRBD1 (7 bases). This CDR3 comprises 15 residues. V was shortened by 9 bases and J by 0 bases, with 12 bases between the two germline ends. The germline CDR1 and CDR2 sequences are MGHDK and SYGVNS. CDR3 nucleotide sequence: TGTGCCAGTTCAGGGGGGAGCTCTGGGGCCAACGTCCTGACTTTC. Protein product: CASSGGSSGANVLTF. The entire variable domain, with the rest obtained from reference TRBV25-1 and TRBJ2-6, is as follows: EADIYQTPRYLVIGTGKKITLECSQTMGHDKMYWYQQDPGMELHLIHYSYGVNSTEKGDLSSESTVSRIRTEHFPLTLESARPSHTSQYLCASSGGSSGANVLTFGAGSRLTVL.

This clonotype was picked up many times. V and J are TRBV5-1 and TRBJ2-2; perhaps TRBD1 as D (6 bases). V lost 2 bases, J lost 0 bases, and 14 bases lay in between. The CDR3 spans 17 residues. Germline CDR1 is SGHRS and CDR2 is YFSETQ. CDR3 residues: CASSFRPGTTNTGELFF. DNA for the CDR3: TGCGCCAGCAGCTTCCGACCCGGGACAACGAACACCGGGGAGCTGTTTTTT.

This clonotype was detected many times. V and J are TRBV5-1 and TRBJ1-2; 7 bases align to TRBD1. The CDR3 loop spans 13 amino acids. The V gene end was trimmed by 0 bases and the J gene end by 6 bases; junction bases not matched to a gene: 2. Germline loops: CDR1 SGHRS, CDR2 YFSETQ. CDR3 nucleotide sequence: TGCGCCAGCAGCTTGGGACAGGGCCATGGCTACACCTTC. Translation gives CASSLGQGHGYTF.

This clonotype was counted between two and nine times. The chain uses TRBV7-2 and TRBJ2-2; 7 bases match TRBD2. Germline lookup yields CDR1 SGHTA and CDR2 FQGNSA. Trimming cost V 0 bases and J 7 bases; bases outside gene matches: 5. There are 15 residues in the CDR3. The CDR3, as DNA: TGTGCCAGCAGCTTAGCTCCTAGCGGTATCGGGGAGCTGTTTTTT. This codes for CASSLAPSGIGELFF.

This clonotype has ten or more counts. The V and J genes are TRBV29-1 and TRBJ2-1, with 10 bases fitting TRBD1. The germline V gene encodes CDR1 SQVTM and CDR2 ANQGSEA. This CDR3 is 15 amino acids long. The junction had 10 bases not matched to a gene; V was cut back by 4 bases and J by 7 bases. CDR3 in amino acids: CSVGLAGTGVNEQFF. The CDR3, as DNA: TGCAGCGTTGGGCTAGCCGGGACAGGGGTGAATGAGCAGTTCTTC.